A single sample gave rise to the 22 T cell receptor beta chains below, sequenced in a study of T cells in Graves' hyperthyroidism and ophthalmopathy (dated by TCRdb to the late 2010s). To prepare the library, multiplex PCR was applied. Instrument used: Illumina HiSeq 2000. Amplification of TCR beta CDR3 regions was carried out from RNA transcripts. For the first round of RT-PCR on the TCR CDR3, the HTBI primer set was used together with the Qiagen OneStep RT-PCR kit. TCRdb redid the processing of the public reads, applying fastp at Q25 and MiXCR, and retained in-frame beta chains. CDR3 protein duplicates are merged, each entry listing the most common genes and DNA. Within this sample are almost 500,000 distinct CDR3 sequences, with around a fifth of them counted one time only. Together, the top ten hold roughly 49% of the sample. Input material: blood. The source of these receptors is an older woman with Graves' ophthalmopathy.

This clonotype has at least ten counts. This chain connects TRBV12-3 or TRBV12-4 to TRBJ2-7; TRBD2 matches 11 bases. This CDR3 contains 14 residues. The trim removed 8 bases at V and 3 bases at J, leaving 6 bases unmatched. In nucleotides, the CDR3 is TGTGCCAGCGGGGGGACTAGCGGTCTCTACGAGCAGTACTTC. Its protein is CASGGTSGLYEQYF.

This clonotype was recorded many times. This chain joins TRBV6-1 and TRBJ1-1, with 11 positions matching TRBD1. Losses at the gene ends were 0 bases for V and 3 bases for J; bases not matched to a gene: 6. CDR1 and CDR2 from the germline V gene are MNHNS and SASEGT. This CDR3 contains 17 residues. CDR3 coding DNA: TGTGCCAGCAGTGAAGCACCTGGACAGGGGGCATACACTGAAGCTTTCTTT. It encodes CASSEAPGQGAYTEAFF.

The chain links TRBV18 to TRBJ2-1, with D possibly TRBD1 on 7 matching bases. The CDR3 runs to 11 residues. Germline V gives CDR1 KGHSH, CDR2 LQKENI. V was cut by 10 bases and J by 11 bases, with 15 bases left in between. The CDR3 here is CATSQGGKQFF. The CDR3 DNA sequence: TGTGCCACCTCCCAGGGGGGCAAGCAGTTCTTC. The entire variable domain, with the rest obtained from reference TRBV18 and TRBJ2-1, is as follows: NAGVMQNPRHLVRRRGQEARLRCSPMKGHSHVYWYRQLPEEGLKFMVYLQKENIIDESGMPKERFSAEFPKEGPSILRIQQVVRGDSAAYFCATSQGGKQFFGPGTRLTVL.

This clonotype turned up a few times. The rearrangement links TRBV20-1 to TRBJ1-2; D call uncertain. V was shortened by 0 bases and J by 1 base, with 9 bases between the two germline ends. CDR1 and CDR2 from the germline V gene are DFQATT and SNEGSKA (reference sequence). The CDR3 covers 14 residues. CDR3 sequence (DNA): TGCAGTGCTAGAGAAGGCCAGGTTAACTATGGCTACACCTTC. Translated, it gives CSAREGQVNYGYTF.

The gene calls are TRBV5-1 and TRBJ1-1, with D unclear. V gave up 3 bases and J gave up 3 bases, with 12 bases separating them. Germline CDR1 SGHRS, CDR2 YFSETQ. CDR3 length: 14 residues. This CDR3 is CASSSHGRDTEAFF. Here the CDR3 DNA reads TGCGCCAGCAGCTCACACGGACGGGACACTGAAGCTTTCTTT. Full variable domain (rest looked up from reference TRBV5-1 and TRBJ1-1): KAGVTQTPRYLIKTRGQQVTLSCSPISGHRSVSWYQQTPGQGLQFLFEYFSETQRNKGNFPGRFSGRQFSNSRSEMNVSTLELGDSALYLCASSSHGRDTEAFFGQGTRLTVV.

This clonotype was counted between two and nine times. The CDR3 loop is CSARQTSGRHPIYYEQFF. In DNA, the CDR3 is TGCAGTGCTAGGCAGACTAGCGGGAGGCACCCGATTTACTATGAGCAGTTCTTC. The chain carries TRBV20-1 and TRBJ2-1; 13 nucleotides match TRBD2. From germline, CDR1 is DFQATT and CDR2 SNEGSKA (reference sequence). This CDR3 comprises 18 residues. Trimming at V came to 3 bases and at J to 8 bases, leaving 16 bases not matched to a gene.

The chain couples TRBV30 to TRBJ2-7; tentatively, D is TRBD1 (6 bases). Germline V gene lookup returns CDR1 GTSNPN and CDR2 SVGIG (reference sequence). V lost 1 base and J 3 bases, leaving 10 bases between the germline ends. This CDR3 comprises 13 residues. The CDR3 sequence is CAWSDRVGYEQYF. CDR3 in DNA: TGTGCCTGGAGTGACAGGGTCGGCTACGAGCAGTACTTC.

Regarding this clonotype: This clone may be a read error of a much larger clone one base away. This sequence joins TRBV2 and TRBJ2-3; weak D call: TRBD1 (5 bases). The V gene's germline CDR1 is SNHLY and CDR2 FYNNEI. Trimming pared 6 bases from V and 2 bases from J, leaving 15 bases between. The CDR3 has 15 residues. This chain's CDR3 is CASRWGNGDTDTQYF. CDR3 nucleotide sequence: TGTGCCAGCAGGTGGGGCAATGGAGACACAGATACGCAGTATTTT.

The chain recombines TRBV11-2 with TRBJ2-2; tentatively, D is TRBD1 or TRBD2 (6 bases each). V was trimmed by 3 bases and J by 3 bases, leaving 11 bases between them. The CDR3 consists of 15 residues. The germline CDR1 and CDR2 sequences are SGHAT and FQNNGV. CDR3 loop: CASSFGGRDTGELFF. CDR3 DNA sequence: TGTGCCAGCAGCTTCGGGGGCCGGGACACCGGGGAGCTGTTTTTT.

This clonotype was detected a few times. CDR3 residues: CASSTGPDRAQYF. In DNA form, the CDR3 reads TGTGCCAGTAGTACCGGGCCAGACAGGGCCCAGTACTTC. This chain uses TRBV19 with TRBJ2-5; 7 positions match TRBD1. Looked up from germline, CDR1 is LNHDA and CDR2 is SQIVND (reference sequence). The CDR3 runs 13 residues. V lost 4 bases, J lost 9 bases, and 8 bases stayed unmatched.

This chain uses TRBV15 with TRBJ1-2; possible D gene TRBD1, 5 bases. The germline CDR1 and CDR2 sequences are LNHNV and YYDKDF (reference sequence). This CDR3 region has 14 residues. V was clipped by 1 base and J by 5 bases, with 11 bases between them. The CDR3 loop reads CATSRGGLPYGYTF. CDR3 DNA: TGTGCCACCAGCAGAGGGGGACTACCTTATGGCTACACCTTC.

Many counts were recorded for this clonotype. CDR3 sequence (DNA): TGTGCCAGCAGCGAACTAGGCGGGAGGGTCTACGAGCAGTACTTC. Protein product: CASSELGGRVYEQYF. This chain connects TRBV11-2 to TRBJ2-7, with 9 nucleotides matching TRBD2. CDR3 length equals 15 residues. Germline CDR1 reads SGHAT; CDR2 reads FQNNGV. With V trimmed by 5 bases and J by 3 bases, 8 bases remained unmatched. Complete variable domain (other parts from reference TRBV11-2 and TRBJ2-7): EAGVAQSPRYKIIEKRQSVAFWCNPISGHATLYWYQQILGQGPKLLIQFQNNGVVDDSQLPKDRFSAERLKGVDSTLKIQPAKLEDSAVYLCASSELGGRVYEQYFGPGTRLTVT.

Only a few counts were recorded for this clonotype. This chain links TRBV30 with TRBJ2-1; a possible D gene is TRBD2 (5 bases). Trimming took 2 bases from V and 8 from J, leaving 10 bases between them. CDR3 length: 12 amino acids. Germline V gives CDR1 GTSNPN, CDR2 SVGIG (reference sequence). The CDR3 here is CAWSRGGHEQFF. In DNA, the CDR3 is TGTGCCTGGAGTAGAGGAGGTCATGAGCAGTTCTTC.

The chain joins TRBV6-2 or TRBV6-3 to TRBJ2-1, with 11 positions matching TRBD1. The V and J ends lost 1 base and 9 bases, in that order; junction bases with no gene match: 2. Germline values: CDR1 MNHEY, CDR2 SVGEGT. This CDR3 contains 14 residues. The CDR3 DNA is TGTGCCAGCAGTTACTTGGGACAGGGGGTTGAGCAGTTCTTC. Protein sequence: CASSYLGQGVEQFF.

V usage is TRBV29-1 and J usage is TRBJ1-2; D call uncertain. Germline assignment: CDR1 SQVTM and CDR2 ANQGSEA. CDR3 length equals 14 residues. V was cut by 0 bases and J by 2 bases, with 10 bases left in between. The CDR3 sequence is CSVEDQAANYGYTF. The DNA for the CDR3 is TGCAGCGTTGAAGATCAGGCAGCAAACTATGGCTACACCTTC.

The CDR3 region has the DNA TGTGCCAGCAGTTACTCGAAGGGCGCAGATACGCAGTATTTT. It specifies CASSYSKGADTQYF. This chain links TRBV6-5 with TRBJ2-3; D is unresolved. V lost 0 bases to trimming and J lost 4 bases, with 8 bases between them. Germline CDR1 MNHEY, CDR2 SVGAGI. This CDR3 has 14 residues.

Here the CDR3 reads CSVEDQEGYEQYF. CDR3 sequence (DNA): TGCAGCGTTGAAGATCAGGAAGGGTACGAGCAGTACTTC. The gene calls are TRBV29-1 and TRBJ2-7, with D hard to call. Germline lookup yields CDR1 SQVTM and CDR2 ANQGSEA. The CDR3 loop spans 13 amino acids. Trimming left V 0 bases short and J 4 bases short, with 10 bases between.

As to this clonotype: A much larger clone is a single base away; this may be a read error. The chain uses TRBV5-1 and TRBJ2-1; tentative D call: TRBD2 (6 bases). Germline CDR1 reads SGHRS; CDR2 reads YFSETQ. CDR3 length equals 15 residues. The CDR3 nucleotides are TGCACCAGCAGCTTGAGGGCTAGCGAGACCAATGAGCAGTTCTTC. Its translation is CTSSLRASETNEQFF.

This clonotype occurred a few times. This chain uses TRBV6-1 with TRBJ2-2; D uncertain. The CDR3 totals 12 residues. The V gene lost 5 bases and the J gene lost 9 bases, with 10 bases spanning the gap. Germline CDR1 is MNHNS and CDR2 is SASEGT. CDR3 DNA sequence: TGTGCCAGCAGTTCCCCCAGGAGGGAGCTGTTTTTT. Translating gives CASSSPRRELFF.

This clonotype occurred a few times. The V call is TRBV24-1, the J call TRBJ2-1; 7 positions match TRBD2. The CDR3 sequence is 13 residues long. The junction had 4 bases not matched to a gene; V was cut back by 3 bases and J by 9 bases. Germline assignment: CDR1 KGHDR and CDR2 SFDVKD. Here the CDR3 DNA reads TGTGCCACCAGTGATGGGGGGGAGGGTGAGCAGTTCTTC. It codes for CATSDGGEGEQFF.

This CDR3 reads CASTQQQGILGTEAFF. The CDR3 DNA reads as TGTGCCAGCACCCAGCAACAGGGGATCCTGGGCACTGAAGCTTTCTTT. This chain joins TRBV6-2 or TRBV6-3 and TRBJ1-1; TRBD1 aligns across 7 bases. Per the germline V gene, CDR1 is MNHEY and CDR2 is SVGEGT. After removal of 7 bases from V and 4 bases from J, the junction contained 15 bases not matched to a gene. This CDR3 contains 16 residues.

This chain joins TRBV2 and TRBJ2-7; the D gene is possibly TRBD1 (5 bases). Germline loops: CDR1 SNHLY, CDR2 FYNNEI. CDR3 length: 12 amino acids. The V and J ends lost 7 bases and 3 bases respectively, with 10 bases between them. For the CDR3, the DNA is TGTGCCAGCAAGGACACGTACTACGAGCAGTACTTC. Translated: CASKDTYYEQYF.